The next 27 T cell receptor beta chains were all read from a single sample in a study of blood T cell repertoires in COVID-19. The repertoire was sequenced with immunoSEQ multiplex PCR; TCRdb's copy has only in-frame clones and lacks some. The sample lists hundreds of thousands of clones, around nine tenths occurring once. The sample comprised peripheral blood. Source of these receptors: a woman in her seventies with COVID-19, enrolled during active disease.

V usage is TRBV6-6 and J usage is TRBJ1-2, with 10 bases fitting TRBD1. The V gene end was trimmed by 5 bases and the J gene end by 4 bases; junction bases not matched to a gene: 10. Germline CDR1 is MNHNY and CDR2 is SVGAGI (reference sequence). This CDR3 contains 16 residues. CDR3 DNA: TGTGCCAGCAGTCGACAGGGGGCGAGTCAAAGCTATGGCTACACCTTC. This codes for CASSRQGASQSYGYTF.

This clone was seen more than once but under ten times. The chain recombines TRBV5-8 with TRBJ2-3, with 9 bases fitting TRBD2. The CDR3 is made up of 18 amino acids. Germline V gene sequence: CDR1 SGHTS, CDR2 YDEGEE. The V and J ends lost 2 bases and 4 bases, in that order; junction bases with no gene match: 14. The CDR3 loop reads CASSLPFHLAGRADTQYF. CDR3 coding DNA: TGTGCCAGCAGCTTACCATTTCATCTAGCGGGGCGGGCAGATACGCAGTATTTT.

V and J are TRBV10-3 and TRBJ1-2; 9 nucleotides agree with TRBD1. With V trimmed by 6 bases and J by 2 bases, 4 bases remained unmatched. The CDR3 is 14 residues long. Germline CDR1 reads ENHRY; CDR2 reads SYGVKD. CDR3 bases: TGTGCCATCAGGGGACAGGGAGCCAACTATGGCTACACCTTC. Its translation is CAIRGQGANYGYTF.

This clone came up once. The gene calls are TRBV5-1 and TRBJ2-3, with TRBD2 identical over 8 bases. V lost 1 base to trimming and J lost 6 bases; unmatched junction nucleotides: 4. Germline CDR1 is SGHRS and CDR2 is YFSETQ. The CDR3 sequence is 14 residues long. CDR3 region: CASSLLAGSDTQYF. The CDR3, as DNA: TGCGCCAGCAGCTTGTTAGCGGGGTCGGATACGCAGTATTTT.

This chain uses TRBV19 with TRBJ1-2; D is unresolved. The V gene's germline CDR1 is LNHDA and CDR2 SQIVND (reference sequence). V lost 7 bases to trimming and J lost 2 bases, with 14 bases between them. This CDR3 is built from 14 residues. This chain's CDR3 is CASTPAPLNYGYTF. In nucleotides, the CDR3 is TGTGCCAGTACTCCCGCCCCCCTAAACTATGGCTACACCTTC.

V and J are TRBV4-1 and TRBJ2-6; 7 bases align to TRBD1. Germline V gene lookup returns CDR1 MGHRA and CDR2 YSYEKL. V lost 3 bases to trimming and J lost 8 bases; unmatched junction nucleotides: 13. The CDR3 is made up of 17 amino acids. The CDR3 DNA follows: TGCGCCAGCAGCCACGTGAGAAGGGGGCAGGGGTCCAACGTCCTGACTTTC. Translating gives CASSHVRRGQGSNVLTF.

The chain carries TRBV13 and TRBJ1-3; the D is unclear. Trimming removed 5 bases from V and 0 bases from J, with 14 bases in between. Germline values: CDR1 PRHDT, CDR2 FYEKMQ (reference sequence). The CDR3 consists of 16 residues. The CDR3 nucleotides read TGTGCCAGCAGCGGCGGTGGAACTTCCTCTGGAAACACCATATATTTT. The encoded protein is CASSGGGTSSGNTIYF.

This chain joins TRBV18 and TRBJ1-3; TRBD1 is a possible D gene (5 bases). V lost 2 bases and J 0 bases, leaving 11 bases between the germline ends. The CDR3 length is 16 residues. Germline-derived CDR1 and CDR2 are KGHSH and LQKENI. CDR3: CASSPSGGISGNTIYF. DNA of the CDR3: TGTGCCAGCTCACCATCCGGGGGAATCTCTGGAAACACCATATATTTT.

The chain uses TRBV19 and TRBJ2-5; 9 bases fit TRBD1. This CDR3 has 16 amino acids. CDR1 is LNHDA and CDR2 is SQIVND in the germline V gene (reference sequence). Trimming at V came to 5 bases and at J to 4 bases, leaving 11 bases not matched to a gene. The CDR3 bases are TGTGCCAGTAGTGGAAGACCTACAGGGGGCGGAGAGACCCAGTACTTC. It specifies CASSGRPTGGGETQYF.

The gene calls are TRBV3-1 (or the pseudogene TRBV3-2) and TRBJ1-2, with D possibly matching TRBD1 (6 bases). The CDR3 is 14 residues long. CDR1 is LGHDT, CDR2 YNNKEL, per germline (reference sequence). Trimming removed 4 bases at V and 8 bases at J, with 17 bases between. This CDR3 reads CASSPGQSTGGYTF. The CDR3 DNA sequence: TGTGCCAGCAGCCCCGGACAGTCTACGGGAGGCTACACCTTC.

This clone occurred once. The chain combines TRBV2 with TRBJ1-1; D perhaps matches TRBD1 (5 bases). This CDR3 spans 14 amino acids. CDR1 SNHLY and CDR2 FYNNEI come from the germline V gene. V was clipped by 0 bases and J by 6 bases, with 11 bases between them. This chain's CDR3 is CASSEALRDSEAFF. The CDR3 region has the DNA TGTGCCAGCAGTGAAGCGCTTAGGGACTCTGAAGCTTTCTTT.

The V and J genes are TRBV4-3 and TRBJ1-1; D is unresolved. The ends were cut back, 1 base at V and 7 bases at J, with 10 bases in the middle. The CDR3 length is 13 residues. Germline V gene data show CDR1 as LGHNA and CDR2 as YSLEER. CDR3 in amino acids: CASSQGPGDEAFF. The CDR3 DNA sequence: TGCGCCAGCAGCCAAGGGCCCGGGGATGAAGCTTTCTTT.

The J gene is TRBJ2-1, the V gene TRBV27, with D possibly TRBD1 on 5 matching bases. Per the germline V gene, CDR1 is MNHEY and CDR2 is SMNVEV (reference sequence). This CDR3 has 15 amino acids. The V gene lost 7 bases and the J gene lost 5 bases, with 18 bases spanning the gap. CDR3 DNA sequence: TGTGCCAGCACCATGGGCAGGGCCCCACACAATGAGCAGTTCTTC. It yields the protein CASTMGRAPHNEQFF.

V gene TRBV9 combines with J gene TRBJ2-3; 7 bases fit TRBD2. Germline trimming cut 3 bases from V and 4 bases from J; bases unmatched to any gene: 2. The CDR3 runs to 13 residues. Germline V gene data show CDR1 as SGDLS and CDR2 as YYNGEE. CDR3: CASSATSADTQYF. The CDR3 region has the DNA TGTGCCAGCAGCGCCACTAGCGCAGATACGCAGTATTTT. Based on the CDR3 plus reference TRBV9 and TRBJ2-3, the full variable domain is DSGVTQTPKHLITATGQRVTLRCSPRSGDLSVYWYQQSLDQGLQFLIQYYNGEERAKGNILERFSAQQFPDLHSELNLSSLELGDSALYFCASSATSADTQYFGPGTRLTVL.

CDR3 protein: CASSQTGSNTGELFF. DNA of the CDR3: TGTGCCAGCAGCCAGACAGGGTCGAACACCGGGGAGCTGTTTTTT. The chain joins TRBV5-6 to TRBJ2-2; 7 bases map to TRBD1. Germline CDR1 and CDR2: SGHDT and YYEEEE. V shed 4 bases and J 0 bases; nucleotides not matched to a gene: 3. This CDR3 region has 15 residues.

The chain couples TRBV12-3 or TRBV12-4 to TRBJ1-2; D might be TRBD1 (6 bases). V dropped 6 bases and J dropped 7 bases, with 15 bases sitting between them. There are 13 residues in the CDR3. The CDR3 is CASRLQGLGGYTF. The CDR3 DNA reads TGTGCCAGCAGGCTACAGGGATTAGGTGGCTACACCTTC.

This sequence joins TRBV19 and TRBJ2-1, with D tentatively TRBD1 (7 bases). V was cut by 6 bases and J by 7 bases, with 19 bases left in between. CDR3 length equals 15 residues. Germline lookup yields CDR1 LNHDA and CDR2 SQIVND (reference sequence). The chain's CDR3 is CASRETGRFDNEQFF. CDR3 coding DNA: TGTGCCAGTAGGGAGACAGGGAGGTTCGATAATGAGCAGTTCTTC. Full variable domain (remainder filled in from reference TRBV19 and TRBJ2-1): DGGITQSPKYLFRKEGQNVTLSCEQNLNHDAMYWYRQDPGQGLRLIYYSQIVNDFQKGDIAEGYSVSREKKESFPLTVTSAQKNPTAFYLCASRETGRFDNEQFFGPGTRLTVL.

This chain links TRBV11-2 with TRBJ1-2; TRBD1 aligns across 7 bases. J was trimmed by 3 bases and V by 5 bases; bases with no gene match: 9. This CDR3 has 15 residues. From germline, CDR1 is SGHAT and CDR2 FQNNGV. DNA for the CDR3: TGTGCCAGCAGCAAGGAAGACAGGGCACACTATGGCTACACCTTC. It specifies CASSKEDRAHYGYTF.

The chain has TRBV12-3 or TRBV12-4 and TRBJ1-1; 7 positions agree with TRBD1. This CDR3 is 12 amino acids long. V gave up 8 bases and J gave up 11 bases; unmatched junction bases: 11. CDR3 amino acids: CASSGGTFMAFF. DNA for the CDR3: TGTGCCAGCTCAGGGGGGACTTTTATGGCTTTCTTT.

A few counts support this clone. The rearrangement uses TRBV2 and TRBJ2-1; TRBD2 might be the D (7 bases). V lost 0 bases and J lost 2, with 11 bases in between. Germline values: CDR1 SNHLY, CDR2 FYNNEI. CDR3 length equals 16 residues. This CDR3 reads CASSEAGRGPYNEQFF. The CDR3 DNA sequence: TGTGCCAGCAGTGAAGCCGGGCGGGGGCCCTACAATGAGCAGTTCTTC.

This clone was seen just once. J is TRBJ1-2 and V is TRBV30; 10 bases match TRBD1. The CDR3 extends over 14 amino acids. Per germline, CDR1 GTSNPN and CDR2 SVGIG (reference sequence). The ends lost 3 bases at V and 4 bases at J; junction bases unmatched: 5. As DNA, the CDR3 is TGTGCCTGGAGCGCCGGGACAGGGGCCTATGGCTACACCTTC. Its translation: CAWSAGTGAYGYTF.

The CDR3 nucleotides are TGTGCCAGCTCACCACCCGTCTTTCATACTACCTCCAACTATGGCTACACCTTC. This sequence encodes CASSPPVFHTTSNYGYTF. The chain employs TRBV18 and TRBJ1-2, with D uncertain. CDR1 and CDR2 (germline): KGHSH, LQKENI. The length of the CDR3 is 18 residues. V was shortened by 0 bases and J by 2 bases, with 19 bases between the two germline ends.

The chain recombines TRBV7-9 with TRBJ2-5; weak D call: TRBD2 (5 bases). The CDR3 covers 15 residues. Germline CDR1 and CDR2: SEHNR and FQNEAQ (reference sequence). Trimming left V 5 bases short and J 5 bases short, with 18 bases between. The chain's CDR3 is CASSRSLGLGETQYF. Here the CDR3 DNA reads TGTGCCAGCAGCCGGTCACTAGGATTAGGGGAGACCCAGTACTTC.

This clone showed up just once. CDR3 DNA: TGTGCCAGCAGTCCCGGGACAGTCTACGAGCAGTACTTC. Translation gives CASSPGTVYEQYF. The chain joins TRBV12-3 or TRBV12-4 to TRBJ2-7, with 7 bases that match TRBD1. The CDR3 covers 13 residues. V was pared by 5 bases and J by 3 bases, with 4 bases of the junction left unmatched.

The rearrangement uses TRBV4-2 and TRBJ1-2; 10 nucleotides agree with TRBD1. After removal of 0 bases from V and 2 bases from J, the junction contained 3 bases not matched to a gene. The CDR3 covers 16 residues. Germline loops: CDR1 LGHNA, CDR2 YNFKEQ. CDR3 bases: TGTGCCAGCAGCCAAGACGGGACAGGGGTAAACTATGGCTACACCTTC. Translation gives CASSQDGTGVNYGYTF.

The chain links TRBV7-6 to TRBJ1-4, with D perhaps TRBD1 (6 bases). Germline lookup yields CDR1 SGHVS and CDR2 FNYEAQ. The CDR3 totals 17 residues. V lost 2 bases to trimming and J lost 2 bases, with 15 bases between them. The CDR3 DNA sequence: TGTGCCAGCAGCTTAATATCCTGGGGGCCGACTAATGAAAAACTGTTTTTT. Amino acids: CASSLISWGPTNEKLFF.

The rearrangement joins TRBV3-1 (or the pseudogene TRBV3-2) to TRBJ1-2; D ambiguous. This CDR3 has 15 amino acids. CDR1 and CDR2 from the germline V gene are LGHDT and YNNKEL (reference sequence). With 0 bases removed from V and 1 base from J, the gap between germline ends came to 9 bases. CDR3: CASSQDPELNYGYTF. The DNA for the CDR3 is TGTGCCAGCAGCCAAGATCCGGAGCTTAACTATGGCTACACCTTC.